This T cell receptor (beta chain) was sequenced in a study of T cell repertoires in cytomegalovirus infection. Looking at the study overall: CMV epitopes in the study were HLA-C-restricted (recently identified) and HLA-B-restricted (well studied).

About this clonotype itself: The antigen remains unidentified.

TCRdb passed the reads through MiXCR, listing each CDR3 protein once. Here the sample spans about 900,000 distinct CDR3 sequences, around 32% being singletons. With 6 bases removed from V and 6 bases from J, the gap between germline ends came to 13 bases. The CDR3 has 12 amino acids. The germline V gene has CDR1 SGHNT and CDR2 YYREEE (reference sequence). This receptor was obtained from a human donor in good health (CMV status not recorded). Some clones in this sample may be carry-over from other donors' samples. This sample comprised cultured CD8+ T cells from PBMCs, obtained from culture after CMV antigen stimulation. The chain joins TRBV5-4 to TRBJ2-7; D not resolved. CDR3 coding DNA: TGTGCCAGCACCGTGGGGTCTGCCGAGCAGTACTTC. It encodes CASTVGSAEQYF.